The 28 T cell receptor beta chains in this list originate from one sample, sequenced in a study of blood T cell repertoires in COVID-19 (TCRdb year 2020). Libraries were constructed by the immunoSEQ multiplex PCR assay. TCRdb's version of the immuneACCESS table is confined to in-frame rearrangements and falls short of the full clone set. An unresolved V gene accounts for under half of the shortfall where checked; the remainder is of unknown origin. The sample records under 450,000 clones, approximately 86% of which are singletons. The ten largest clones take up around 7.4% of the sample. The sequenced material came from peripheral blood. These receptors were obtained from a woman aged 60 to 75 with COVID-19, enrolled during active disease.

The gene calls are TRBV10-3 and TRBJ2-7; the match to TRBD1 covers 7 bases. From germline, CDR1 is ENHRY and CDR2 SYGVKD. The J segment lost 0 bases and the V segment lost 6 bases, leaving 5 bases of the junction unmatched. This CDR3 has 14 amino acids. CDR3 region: CAISTGDGSYEQYF. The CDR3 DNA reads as TGTGCCATCAGCACAGGGGACGGCTCCTACGAGCAGTACTTC.

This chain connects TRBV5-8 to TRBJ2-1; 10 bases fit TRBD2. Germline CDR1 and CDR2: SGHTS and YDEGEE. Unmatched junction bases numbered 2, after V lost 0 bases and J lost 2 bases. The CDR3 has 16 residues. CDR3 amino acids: CASSLDSGGPYNEQFF. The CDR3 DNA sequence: TGTGCCAGCAGCTTGGATAGCGGGGGGCCCTACAATGAGCAGTTCTTC. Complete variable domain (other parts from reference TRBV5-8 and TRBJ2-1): EAGVTQSPTHLIKTRGQQATLRCSPISGHTSVYWYQQALGLGLQFLLWYDEGEERNRGNFPPRFSGRQFPNYSSELNVNALELEDSALYLCASSLDSGGPYNEQFFGPGTRLTVL.

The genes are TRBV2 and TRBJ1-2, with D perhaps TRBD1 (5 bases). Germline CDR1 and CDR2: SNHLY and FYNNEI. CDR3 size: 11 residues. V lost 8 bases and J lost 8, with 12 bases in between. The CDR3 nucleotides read TGTGCCAGCCCGGACAATCGAGGCTACACCTTC. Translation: CASPDNRGYTF.

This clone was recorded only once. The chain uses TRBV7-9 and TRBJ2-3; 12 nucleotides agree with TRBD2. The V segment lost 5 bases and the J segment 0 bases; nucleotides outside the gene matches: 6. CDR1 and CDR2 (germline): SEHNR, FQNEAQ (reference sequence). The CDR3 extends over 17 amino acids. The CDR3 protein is CASSPHTSGGSTDTQYF. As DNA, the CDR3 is TGTGCCAGCAGCCCCCACACTAGCGGGGGGAGCACAGATACGCAGTATTTT.

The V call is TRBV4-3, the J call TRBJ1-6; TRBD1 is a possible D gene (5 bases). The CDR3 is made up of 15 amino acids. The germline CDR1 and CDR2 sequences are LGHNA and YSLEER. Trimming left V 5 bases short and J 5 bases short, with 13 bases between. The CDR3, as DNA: TGCGCCAGCAGCAGTGGGGGGGTGGATAATTCACCCCTCCACTTT. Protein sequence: CASSSGGVDNSPLHF.

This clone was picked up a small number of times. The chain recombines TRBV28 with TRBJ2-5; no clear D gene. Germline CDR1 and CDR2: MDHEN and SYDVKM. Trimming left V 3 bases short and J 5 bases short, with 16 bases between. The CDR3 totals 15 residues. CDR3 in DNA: TGTGCCAGCAGTTTCTCCCGACATGGCGCCGAGACCCAGTACTTC. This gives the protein CASSFSRHGAETQYF.

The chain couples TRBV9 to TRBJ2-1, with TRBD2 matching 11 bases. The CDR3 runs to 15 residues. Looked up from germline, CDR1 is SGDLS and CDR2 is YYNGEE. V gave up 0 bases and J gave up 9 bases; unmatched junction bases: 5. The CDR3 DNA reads TGTGCCAGCAGCGTAGTAGCGGGGGGGCTCGGTGAGCAGTTCTTC. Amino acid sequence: CASSVVAGGLGEQFF.

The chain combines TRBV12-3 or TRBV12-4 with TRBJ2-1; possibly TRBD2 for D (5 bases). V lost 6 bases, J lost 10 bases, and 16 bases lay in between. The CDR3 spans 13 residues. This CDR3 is CASSRTTGEEQFF. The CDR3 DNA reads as TGTGCCAGCAGCAGGACGACCGGGGAGGAGCAGTTCTTC.

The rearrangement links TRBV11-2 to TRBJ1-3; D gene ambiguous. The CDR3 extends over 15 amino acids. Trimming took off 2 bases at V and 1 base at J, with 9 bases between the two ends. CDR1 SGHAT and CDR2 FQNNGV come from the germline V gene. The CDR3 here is CASSLNGGSGNTIYF. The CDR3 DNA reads TGTGCCAGCAGCTTAAATGGAGGGTCTGGAAACACCATATATTTT.

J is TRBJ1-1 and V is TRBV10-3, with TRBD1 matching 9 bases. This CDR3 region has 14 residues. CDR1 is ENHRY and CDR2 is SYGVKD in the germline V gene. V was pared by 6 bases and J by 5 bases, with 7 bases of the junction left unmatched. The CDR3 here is CAIRTDRGLTEAFF. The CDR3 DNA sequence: TGTGCCATCAGGACGGACAGGGGTTTGACTGAAGCTTTCTTT.

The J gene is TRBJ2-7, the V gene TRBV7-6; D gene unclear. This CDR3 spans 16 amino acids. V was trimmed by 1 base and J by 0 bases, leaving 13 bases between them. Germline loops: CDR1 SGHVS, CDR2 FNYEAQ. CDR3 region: CASSLGPAASSYEQYF. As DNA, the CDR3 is TGTGCCAGCAGCTTAGGCCCTGCGGCTAGCTCCTACGAGCAGTACTTC.

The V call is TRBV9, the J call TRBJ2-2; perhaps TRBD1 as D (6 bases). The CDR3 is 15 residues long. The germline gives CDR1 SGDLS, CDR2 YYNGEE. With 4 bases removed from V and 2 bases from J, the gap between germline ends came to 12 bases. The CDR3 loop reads CASSSRTVNTGELFF. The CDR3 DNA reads TGTGCCAGCAGCTCCCGGACAGTCAACACCGGGGAGCTGTTTTTT.

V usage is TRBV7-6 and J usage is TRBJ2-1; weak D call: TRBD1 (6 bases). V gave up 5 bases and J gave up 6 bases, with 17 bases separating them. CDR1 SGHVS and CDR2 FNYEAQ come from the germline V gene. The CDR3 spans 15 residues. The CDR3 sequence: CASSVQGLGTNEQFF. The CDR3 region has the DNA TGTGCCAGCAGCGTGCAGGGGTTAGGTACCAATGAGCAGTTCTTC.

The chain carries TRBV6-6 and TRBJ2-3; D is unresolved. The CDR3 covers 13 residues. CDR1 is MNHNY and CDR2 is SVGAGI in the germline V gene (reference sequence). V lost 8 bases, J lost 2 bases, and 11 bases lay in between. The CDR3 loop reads CASDFGNTDTQYF. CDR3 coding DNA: TGTGCCAGCGACTTCGGAAACACAGATACGCAGTATTTT.

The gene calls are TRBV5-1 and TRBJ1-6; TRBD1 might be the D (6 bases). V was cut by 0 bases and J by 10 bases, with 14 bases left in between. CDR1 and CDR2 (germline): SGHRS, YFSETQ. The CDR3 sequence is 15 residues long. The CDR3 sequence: CASSLGTGRNSPLHF. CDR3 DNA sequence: TGCGCCAGCAGCTTGGGTACAGGGAGAAACTCACCCCTCCACTTT.

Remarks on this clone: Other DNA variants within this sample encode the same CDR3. CDR3 in amino acids: CASSLRQYGYTF. The DNA for the CDR3 is TGTGCCAGCAGCTTAAGACAGTATGGCTACACCTTC. The chain employs TRBV7-2 and TRBJ1-2; a possible D gene is TRBD1 (5 bases). The CDR3 consists of 12 residues. Between the trimmed V and J ends, which lost 2 bases and 5 bases, there was a span of 6 bases. Germline CDR1 is SGHTA and CDR2 is FQGNSA. Filled out from reference TRBV7-2 and TRBJ1-2, the complete variable domain reads GAGVSQSPSNKVTEKGKDVELRCDPISGHTALYWYRQSLGQGLEFLIYFQGNSAPDKSGLPSDRFSAERTGGSVSTLTIQRTQQEDSAVYLCASSLRQYGYTFGSGTRLTVV.

CDR3 loop: CASSHGQGRIAFF. The CDR3 DNA sequence: TGTGCCAGTAGTCACGGACAGGGTAGGATAGCTTTCTTT. The chain uses TRBV19 and TRBJ1-1, with 8 bases aligning to TRBD1. The CDR3 loop spans 13 amino acids. The germline V gene encodes CDR1 LNHDA and CDR2 SQIVND (reference sequence). V gave up 5 bases and J gave up 10 bases; unmatched junction bases: 9.

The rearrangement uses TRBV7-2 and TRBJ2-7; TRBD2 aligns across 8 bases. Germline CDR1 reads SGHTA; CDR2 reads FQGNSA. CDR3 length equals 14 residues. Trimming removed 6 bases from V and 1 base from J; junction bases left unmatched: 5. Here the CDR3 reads CASSRGGRSYEQYF. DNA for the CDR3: TGTGCCAGCAGTCGGGGGGGCCGATCCTACGAGCAGTACTTC.

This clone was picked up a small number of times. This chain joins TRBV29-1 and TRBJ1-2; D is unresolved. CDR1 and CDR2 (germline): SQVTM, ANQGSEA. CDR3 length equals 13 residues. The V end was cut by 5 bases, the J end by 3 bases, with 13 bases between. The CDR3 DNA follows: TGCAGCGTTAGAGCGGGGTTTGACTATGGCTACACCTTC. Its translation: CSVRAGFDYGYTF.

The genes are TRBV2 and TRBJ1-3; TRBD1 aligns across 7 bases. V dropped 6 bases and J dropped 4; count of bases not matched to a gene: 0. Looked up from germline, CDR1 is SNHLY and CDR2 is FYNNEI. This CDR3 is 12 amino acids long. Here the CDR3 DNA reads TGTGCCAGCAGGGACAGGGGAAACACCATATATTTT. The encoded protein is CASRDRGNTIYF.

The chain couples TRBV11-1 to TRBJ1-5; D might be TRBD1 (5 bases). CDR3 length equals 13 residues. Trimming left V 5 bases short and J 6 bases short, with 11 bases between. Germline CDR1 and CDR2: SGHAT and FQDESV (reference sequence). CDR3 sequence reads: CASSGDLGQPQHF. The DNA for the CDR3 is TGTGCCAGCAGCGGGGACTTAGGTCAGCCCCAGCATTTT.

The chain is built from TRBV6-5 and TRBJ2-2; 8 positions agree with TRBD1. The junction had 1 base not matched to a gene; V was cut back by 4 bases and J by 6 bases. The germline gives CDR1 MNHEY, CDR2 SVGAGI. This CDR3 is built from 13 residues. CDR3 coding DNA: TGTGCCAGCAGTTGGACAGGGTCCGGGGAGCTGTTTTTT. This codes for CASSWTGSGELFF.

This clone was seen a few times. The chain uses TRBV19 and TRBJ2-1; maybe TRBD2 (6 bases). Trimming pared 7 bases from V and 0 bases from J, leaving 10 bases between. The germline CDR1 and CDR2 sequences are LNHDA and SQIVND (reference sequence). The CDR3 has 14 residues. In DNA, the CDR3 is TGTGCCAGTACCCAGACTAGCTCCTACAATGAGCAGTTCTTC. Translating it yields CASTQTSSYNEQFF.

Here the CDR3 DNA reads TGTGCCAGCTCACCACTCCCAGACAGGGACTACACCTTC. Encoded protein: CASSPLPDRDYTF. The rearrangement links TRBV18 to TRBJ1-2; 7 bases are shared with TRBD1. Losses at the gene ends were 1 base for V and 10 bases for J; bases not matched to a gene: 6. Germline CDR1 is KGHSH and CDR2 is LQKENI. CDR3 length: 13 residues. Complete variable domain (other parts from reference TRBV18 and TRBJ1-2): NAGVMQNPRHLVRRRGQEARLRCSPMKGHSHVYWYRQLPEEGLKFMVYLQKENIIDESGMPKERFSAEFPKEGPSILRIQQVVRGDSAAYFCASSPLPDRDYTFGSGTRLTVV.

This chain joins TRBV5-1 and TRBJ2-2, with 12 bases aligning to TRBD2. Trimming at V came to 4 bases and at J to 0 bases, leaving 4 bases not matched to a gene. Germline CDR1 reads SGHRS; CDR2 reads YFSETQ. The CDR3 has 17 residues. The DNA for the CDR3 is TGCGCCAGCAGCCGACTAGCGGGGGCCTCGAACACCGGGGAGCTGTTTTTT. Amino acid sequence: CASSRLAGASNTGELFF.

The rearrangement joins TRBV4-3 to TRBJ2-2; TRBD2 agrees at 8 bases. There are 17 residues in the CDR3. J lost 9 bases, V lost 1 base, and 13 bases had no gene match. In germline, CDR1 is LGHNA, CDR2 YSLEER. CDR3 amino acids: CASSQGPYGRGTRELFF. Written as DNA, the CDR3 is TGCGCCAGCAGCCAAGGACCCTACGGGAGGGGGACCCGGGAGCTGTTTTTT.

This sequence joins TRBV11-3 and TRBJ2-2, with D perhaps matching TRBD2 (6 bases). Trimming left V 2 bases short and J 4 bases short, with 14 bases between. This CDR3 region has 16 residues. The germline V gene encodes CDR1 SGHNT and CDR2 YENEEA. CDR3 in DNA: TGTGCCAGCAGCTTAATTGCGGGGCCTATCACCGGGGAGCTGTTTTTT. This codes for CASSLIAGPITGELFF.

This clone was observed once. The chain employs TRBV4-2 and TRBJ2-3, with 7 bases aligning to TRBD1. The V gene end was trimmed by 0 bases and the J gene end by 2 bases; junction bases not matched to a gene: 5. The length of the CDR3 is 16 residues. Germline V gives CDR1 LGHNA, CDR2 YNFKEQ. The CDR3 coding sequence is TGTGCCAGCAGCCAAGATATGGGACAGAACACAGATACGCAGTATTTT. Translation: CASSQDMGQNTDTQYF.